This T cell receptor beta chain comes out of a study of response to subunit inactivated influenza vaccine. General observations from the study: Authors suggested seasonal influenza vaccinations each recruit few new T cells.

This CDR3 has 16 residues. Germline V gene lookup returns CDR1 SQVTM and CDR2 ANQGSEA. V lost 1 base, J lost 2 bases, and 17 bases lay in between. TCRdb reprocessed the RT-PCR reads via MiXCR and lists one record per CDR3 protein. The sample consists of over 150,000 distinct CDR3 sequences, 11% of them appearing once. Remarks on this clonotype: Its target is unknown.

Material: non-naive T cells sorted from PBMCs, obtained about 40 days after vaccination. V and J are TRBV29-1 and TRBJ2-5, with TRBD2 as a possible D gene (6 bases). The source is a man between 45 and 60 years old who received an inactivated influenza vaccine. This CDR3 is CSVEVGRSGTQETQYF. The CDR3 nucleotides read TGCAGCGTTGAAGTAGGCCGGTCTGGGACTCAAGAGACCCAGTACTTC. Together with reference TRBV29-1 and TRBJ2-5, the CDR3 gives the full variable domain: SAVISQKPSRDICQRGTSLTIQCQVDSQVTMMFWYRQQPGQSLTLIATANQGSEATYESGFVIDKFPISRPNLTFSTLTVSNMSPEDSSIYLCSVEVGRSGTQETQYFGPGTRLLVL.